The 13 T cell receptor beta chains below come from one sample, sequenced in a study of blood T cell repertoires in COVID-19. The assay was immunoSEQ multiplex PCR, and TCRdb's table has in-frame clones only and misses some. Here the sample spans about 200,000 clones, around 83% being singletons. The source material was peripheral blood. The receptors derive from a woman between 50 and 59 years old with COVID-19, enrolled during active disease.

This chain links TRBV15 with TRBJ1-2; perhaps TRBD1 as D (5 bases). This CDR3 comprises 15 residues. V lost 1 base and J lost 5, with 14 bases in between. The V gene's germline CDR1 is LNHNV and CDR2 YYDKDF (reference sequence). The CDR3 reads CATSRGVIQGYGYTF. CDR3 bases: TGTGCCACCAGCAGAGGGGTGATCCAGGGTTATGGCTACACCTTC.

The chain uses TRBV11-2 and TRBJ1-2; 7 positions match TRBD1. The CDR3 contains 15 residues. Germline-derived CDR1 and CDR2 are SGHAT and FQNNGV. The J segment lost 8 bases and the V segment lost 4 bases, leaving 13 bases of the junction unmatched. The CDR3 region is CASSSADDRAEGYTF. The CDR3 region has the DNA TGTGCCAGCAGCTCGGCTGATGACAGGGCGGAGGGCTACACCTTC.

CDR3 in DNA: TGTGCCAGCAGCCAGGGACTAGCGGGGGTTTGGAATGAGCAGTTCTTC. This sequence encodes CASSQGLAGVWNEQFF. V gene TRBV11-2 combines with J gene TRBJ2-1, with 14 bases identical to TRBD2. From germline, CDR1 is SGHAT and CDR2 FQNNGV. The CDR3 has 16 amino acids. V lost 5 bases to trimming and J lost 7 bases; unmatched junction nucleotides: 7.

The V gene is TRBV7-3, the J gene TRBJ2-2; D is undetermined. The germline gives CDR1 SGHTA, CDR2 FQGTGA. Trimming removed 5 bases at V and 0 bases at J, with 7 bases between. The CDR3 extends over 14 amino acids. CDR3 residues: CASSRASNTGELFF. CDR3 in DNA: TGTGCCAGCAGCCGCGCGTCGAACACCGGGGAGCTGTTTTTT.

The chain recombines TRBV19 with TRBJ2-2; D possibly corresponds to TRBD2 (6 bases). Per germline, CDR1 LNHDA and CDR2 SQIVND (reference sequence). The CDR3 loop spans 16 amino acids. Trimming took off 4 bases at V and 4 bases at J, with 16 bases between the two ends. This chain's CDR3 is CASSTLADPGTGELFF. DNA of the CDR3: TGTGCCAGTAGTACATTAGCGGACCCGGGCACCGGGGAGCTGTTTTTT.

V gene TRBV10-1 combines with J gene TRBJ1-2; tentative D call: TRBD1 (5 bases). Trimming took off 0 bases at V and 7 bases at J, with 15 bases between the two ends. This CDR3 is built from 15 residues. Germline assignment: CDR1 WNHNN and CDR2 SYGVQD (reference sequence). CDR3 residues: CASSESTYSGAGYTF. Written as DNA, the CDR3 is TGCGCCAGCAGTGAGTCAACGTATAGCGGGGCTGGCTACACCTTC.

The chain joins TRBV10-2 to TRBJ2-7, with 9 bases lining up with TRBD2. J was trimmed by 1 base and V by 2 bases; bases with no gene match: 6. This CDR3 has 16 amino acids. Germline V gene lookup returns CDR1 WSHSY and CDR2 SAAADI. This chain's CDR3 is CASSEMGAGGSYEQYV. Here the CDR3 DNA reads TGCGCCAGCAGTGAGATGGGCGCGGGAGGGTCCTACGAGCAGTACGTC.

This CDR3 is CASSRQANTEAFF. The CDR3 coding sequence is TGTGCCAGCTCGCGACAGGCGAACACTGAAGCTTTCTTT. V usage is TRBV18 and J usage is TRBJ1-1; tentatively, D is TRBD1 (6 bases). The germline V and J ends were trimmed by 6 bases and 1 base, with 9 bases remaining between them. This CDR3 has 13 amino acids. From germline, CDR1 is KGHSH and CDR2 LQKENI. Filled out from reference TRBV18 and TRBJ1-1, the complete variable domain reads NAGVMQNPRHLVRRRGQEARLRCSPMKGHSHVYWYRQLPEEGLKFMVYLQKENIIDESGMPKERFSAEFPKEGPSILRIQQVVRGDSAAYFCASSRQANTEAFFGQGTRLTVV.

In this sample, this clone turned up once. The rearrangement joins TRBV5-1 to TRBJ2-2; 8 nucleotides line up with TRBD1. Germline assignment: CDR1 SGHRS and CDR2 YFSETQ. The CDR3 covers 14 residues. The V and J ends lost 4 bases and 4 bases, in that order; junction bases with no gene match: 3. DNA of the CDR3: TGCGCCAGCAGCCCTACAGGGGGCACCGGGGAGCTGTTTTTT. This encodes CASSPTGGTGELFF.

The J gene is TRBJ2-2, the V gene TRBV11-3, with 10 positions matching TRBD1. This CDR3 region has 17 residues. Looked up from germline, CDR1 is SGHNT and CDR2 is YENEEA. Unmatched junction bases numbered 15, after V lost 7 bases and J lost 7 bases. CDR3 in amino acids: CASTRPGDRGLGGELFF. The CDR3, as DNA: TGTGCCAGCACCCGTCCAGGGGACAGGGGCCTTGGCGGGGAGCTGTTTTTT.

V gene TRBV28 combines with J gene TRBJ2-3, with 10 bases that match TRBD2. The CDR3 runs to 17 residues. CDR1 is MDHEN, CDR2 SYDVKM, per germline. The V gene end was trimmed by 5 bases and the J gene end by 1 base; junction bases not matched to a gene: 9. CDR3 region: CASSRQLAGLRTDTQYF. CDR3 DNA: TGTGCCAGCAGTCGCCAACTAGCGGGGCTTCGCACAGATACGCAGTATTTT. The whole variable domain, remainder taken from reference TRBV28 and TRBJ2-3, is DVKVTQSSRYLVKRTGEKVFLECVQDMDHENMFWYRQDPGLGLRLIYFSYDVKMKEKGDIPEGYSVSREKKERFSLILESASTNQTSMYLCASSRQLAGLRTDTQYFGPGTRLTVL.

This chain connects TRBV5-1 to TRBJ2-3; 8 nucleotides align to TRBD2. The J segment lost 2 bases and the V segment lost 0 bases, leaving 11 bases of the junction unmatched. The CDR3 is 18 residues long. CDR1 is SGHRS and CDR2 is YFSETQ in the germline V gene. CDR3 in amino acids: CASSLAGSSGVLTDTQYF. In DNA form, the CDR3 reads TGCGCCAGCAGCTTGGCCGGTAGTAGCGGGGTTCTCACAGATACGCAGTATTTT.

The chain is built from TRBV6-5 and TRBJ2-7, with D perhaps TRBD1 (6 bases). Germline V gene sequence: CDR1 MNHEY, CDR2 SVGAGI. The CDR3 has 13 amino acids. Trimming took 6 bases from V and 3 from J, leaving 12 bases between them. Here the CDR3 reads CASSYGDIYEQYF. The CDR3, as DNA: TGTGCCAGCAGCTACGGGGACATCTACGAGCAGTACTTC.